This T cell receptor (beta chain) came from a study of cytomegalovirus exposure and HLA in healthy donors. Study-wide findings and caveats: It was reported in a later analysis that an Asian-associated ancestry cluster showed fewer N-insertions than the approximately 700-donor mean. In terms of immune exposure information, only CMV serostatus was available.

The study ran its PCR with 60 Vbeta and 13 Jbeta primers. Sequencing was performed with immunoSEQ multiplex PCR; in TCRdb, only in-frame clones are kept and a portion is missing. The sample lists about 150,000 clones; 60% to 80% were seen once. Points on this clone: What it recognizes is unknown.

Germline-derived CDR1 and CDR2 are MNHEY and SVGAGI. The CDR3 is 14 residues long. V lost 8 bases and J 2 bases, leaving 13 bases between the germline ends. What was sequenced was PBMCs. This TCR derives from a male donor in good health and CMV-seronegative. The chain joins TRBV6-5 to TRBJ2-1; the D gene is possibly TRBD2 (6 bases). The CDR3 DNA sequence: TGTGCCAGCTGGAGGGGTCAGGCCTACAATGAGCAGTTCTTC. Translated: CASWRGQAYNEQFF.